This TCR beta chain was identified in a study of OX40 agonist ivuxolimab in advanced cancers. In terms of the full investigation: The costimulatory receptor OX40 (CD134) was targeted by ivuxolimab, a fully human IgG2 agonistic monoclonal antibody. Intravenous ivuxolimab was administered to patients every 2 weeks at six dose levels: 0.01, 0.1, 0.3, 1.5, 3 and 10 mg/kg. Among the 52 dose-escalation patients, approximately 20 had hepatocellular carcinoma, about 15 melanoma, 9 renal cell carcinoma and 9 head and neck cancer. In the dose-escalation cohort, 70% to 85% of patients were male, and the mean age was roughly 60 years with a range of roughly 20 to 79. Patients were allowed to have had prior anti-PD-1, anti-PD-L1 or anti-CTLA-4 therapy, and around 41% of the dose-escalation patients had previously received checkpoint inhibitors. Three dose-escalation patients achieved partial responses, one with hepatocellular carcinoma and two with cutaneous melanoma. The point of sequencing TCRbeta in the periphery was to test whether ivuxolimab changed TCR sequence diversity and drove clonal T-cell expansion. The paper describes the monotherapy dose-escalation part (N of about 50 patients) of the phase I trial of ivuxolimab.

Genomic DNA was extracted from sorted cells for sequencing of the TCRbeta CDR3 region. TCRbeta CDR3 regions were sequenced using the immunoSEQ Assay. The source is immuneACCESS, and TCRdb retained only in-frame sequences with V and J called. Part of the clones is not carried over; for the studies checked, unresolved V genes explain less than half of this, and the remainder is unexplained. The sample records some 54,000 clones, roughly nine tenths of which are singletons. Of the sample, 13% to 15% is held by the ten largest clones. Patients with a history of autoimmune disease or receiving systemic immunosuppression were excluded from the trial. In every dose cohort, peripheral blood was drawn for TCR sequencing at baseline, cycle 4 day 1, and cycle 7 day 1. The samples were taken from a phase I, first-in-human, multicenter, open-label dose-escalation trial of ivuxolimab. Adults with locally advanced or metastatic melanoma, renal cell carcinoma, hepatocellular carcinoma or head and neck squamous cell carcinoma were enrolled in the trial. Before TCR sequencing, CD4+ T cells and CD8+ T cells from peripheral blood were sorted into separate populations.

The study at large found these results: At doses of 0.1 to 3.0 mg/kg, clonal expansion of both CD4+ and CD8+ blood T cells was observed from baseline to week 6. Low levels of normalized T-cell clonal expansion were also seen in some patients who did not respond. The antigen specificity of the clonally expanded peripheral T cells was not determined. After ivuxolimab, expanded clones were on average more numerous among CD8+ T cells than among CD4+ T cells. In the 0.1-3.0 mg/kg groups, partial responders had among the lowest normalized peripheral clonal expansion, particularly in CD8+ T cells.

Reading from cysteine to phenylalanine, the CDR3 counts 18 amino acids. Only the CDR3 part of the read is kept: 54 bases, read in frame from the first base. The germline V gene specifies KGHSH as CDR1 and LQKENI as CDR2. Trimming removed 1 base from V and 4 bases from J; the gene matches leave 11 bases unexplained. As to this clone: No cognate antigen has been identified for it. No much larger clone is present one base from it, and per-base qualities are unavailable.

The receptor's source is an adult with an advanced solid tumor such as melanoma, head and neck, liver or kidney cancer. The input for sequencing was CD4+ or CD8+ T cells sorted from blood, taken in a trial of the OX40 agonist ivuxolimab. The V and J genes are TRBV18 and TRBJ2-3, and 10 bases in between align with TRBD2. At the DNA level, the sequence is TGTGCCAGCTCACCACTAATTCCCGAAGCGGGGGGGTCAGATACGCAGTATTTT. Its coded protein is CASSPLIPEAGGSDTQYF.